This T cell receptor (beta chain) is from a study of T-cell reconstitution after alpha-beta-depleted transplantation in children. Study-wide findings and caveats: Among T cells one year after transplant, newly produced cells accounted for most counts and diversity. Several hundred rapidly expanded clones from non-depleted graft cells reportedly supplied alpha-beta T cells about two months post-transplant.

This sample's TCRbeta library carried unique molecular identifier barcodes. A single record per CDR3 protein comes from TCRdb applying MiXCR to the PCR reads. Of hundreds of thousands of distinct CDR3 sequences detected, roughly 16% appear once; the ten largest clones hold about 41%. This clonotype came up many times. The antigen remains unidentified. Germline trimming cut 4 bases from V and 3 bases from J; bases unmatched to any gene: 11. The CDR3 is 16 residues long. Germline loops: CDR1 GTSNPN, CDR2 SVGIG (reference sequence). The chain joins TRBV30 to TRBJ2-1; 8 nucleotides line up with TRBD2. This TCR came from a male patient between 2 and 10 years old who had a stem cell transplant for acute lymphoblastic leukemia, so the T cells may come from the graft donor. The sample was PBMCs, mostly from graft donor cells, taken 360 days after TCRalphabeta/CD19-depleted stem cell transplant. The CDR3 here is CAWTGAGTSFYNEQFF. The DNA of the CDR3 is TGTGCCTGGACCGGCGCCGGGACTAGTTTCTACAATGAGCAGTTCTTC.